The 14 T cell receptor beta chains below were found in one sample sequenced in a study of vaccination effects on CD4 cells after COVID-19. ViraFEST expansion of antigen-specific CD4+ T cells with viral peptide pools preceded sequencing. The culture ran for about 11 days, and then CD4+ T cells were isolated. Nucleocapsid antibodies were negative in the vaccine recipients, who had never had SARS-CoV-2 infection. The antigens for these receptors are not known. Method: immunoSEQ multiplex PCR; TCRdb's copy keeps in-frame clones and lacks some. This sample has more than 40,000 clones, with under 85% found just once. The starting material was CD4+ T cells from PBMCs cultured with HCoV-NL63 spike peptides, obtained before COVID-19 vaccination. The receptor set was obtained from a human donor who received a COVID-19 vaccine.

V and J are TRBV7-8 and TRBJ1-2; D may be TRBD1 (6 bases). There are 14 residues in the CDR3. Deletions cut 8 bases from V and 0 bases from J, with 13 bases between. Germline CDR1 is SGHVS and CDR2 is FQNEAQ. The CDR3 protein is CASGRGFTNYGYTF. CDR3 DNA sequence: TGTGCCAGCGGTAGGGGGTTTACTAACTATGGCTACACCTTC.

The chain couples TRBV18 to TRBJ1-4; 7 bases are shared with TRBD1. The V segment lost 6 bases and the J segment 3 bases; nucleotides outside the gene matches: 7. This CDR3 has 15 residues. In germline, CDR1 is KGHSH, CDR2 LQKENI. The CDR3 reads CASSGRQGSNEKLFF. CDR3 DNA sequence: TGTGCCAGCTCGGGAAGACAGGGCTCTAATGAAAAACTGTTTTTT.

J is TRBJ2-3 and V is TRBV7-3; no clear D gene. CDR3 length: 13 amino acids. V was trimmed by 5 bases and J by 2 bases, leaving 8 bases between them. Per germline, CDR1 SGHTA and CDR2 FQGTGA. The CDR3 reads CASSIGPTDTQYF. The CDR3 region has the DNA TGTGCCAGCAGCATAGGACCCACAGATACGCAGTATTTT.

In its sample, this clone was seen a few times. The chain recombines TRBV14 with TRBJ1-2; D remains unclear. Deletions cut 1 base from V and 4 bases from J, with 4 bases between. Germline values: CDR1 SGHDN, CDR2 FVKESK. The CDR3 covers 12 residues. This CDR3 is CASSQGGYGYTF. DNA for the CDR3: TGTGCCAGCAGCCAAGGAGGCTATGGCTACACCTTC.

This clone was detected only once. V gene TRBV6-5 combines with J gene TRBJ1-4, with unresolved D. V lost 6 bases, J lost 14 bases, and 13 bases lay in between. This CDR3 spans 11 amino acids. CDR1 and CDR2 (germline): MNHEY, SVGAGI. The CDR3 is CASRDGSILFF. DNA for the CDR3: TGTGCCAGCAGGGACGGATCTATTCTGTTTTTT.

The chain carries TRBV6-2 or TRBV6-3 and TRBJ2-3; D may be TRBD1 or TRBD2 (5 bases each). This CDR3 contains 13 residues. Per germline, CDR1 MNHEY and CDR2 SVGEGT. Trimming pared 5 bases from V and 10 bases from J, leaving 16 bases between. CDR3 loop: CASSAGTPISQYF. In nucleotides, the CDR3 is TGTGCCAGCAGTGCCGGGACCCCTATTTCGCAGTATTTT.

This clone showed up just a few times. V and J are TRBV2 and TRBJ2-2; 7 bases fit TRBD1. Germline CDR1 is SNHLY and CDR2 is FYNNEI. The CDR3 runs to 14 residues. After removal of 8 bases from V and 1 base from J, the junction contained 4 bases not matched to a gene. CDR3 amino acids: CASGTGENTGELFF. CDR3 coding DNA: TGTGCCAGCGGAACAGGGGAGAACACCGGGGAGCTGTTTTTT.

The rearrangement joins TRBV28 to TRBJ1-2; D perhaps matches TRBD1 (6 bases). Trimming pared 7 bases from V and 1 base from J, leaving 19 bases between. Germline V lookup: CDR1 MDHEN, CDR2 SYDVKM. The CDR3 totals 16 residues. The CDR3 sequence: CASIPLQGVDNYGYTF. The CDR3 DNA follows: TGTGCCAGCATCCCCCTACAGGGAGTGGATAACTATGGCTACACCTTC.

This clone was counted a few times. V usage is TRBV24-1 and J usage is TRBJ2-2; D perhaps matches TRBD2 (5 bases). The V gene lost 9 bases and the J gene lost 6 bases, with 16 bases spanning the gap. Germline CDR1 and CDR2: KGHDR and SFDVKD. CDR3 length: 14 amino acids. The CDR3 DNA is TGTGCCACCCTGGGTGTGACTATCCCCGGGGAGCTGTTTTTT. This codes for CATLGVTIPGELFF.

This clone was seen just once. The chain uses TRBV5-4 and TRBJ2-5, with 14 bases that match TRBD2. The germline V gene has CDR1 SGHNT and CDR2 YYREEE (reference sequence). The CDR3 has 15 amino acids. V shed 3 bases and J 5 bases; nucleotides not matched to a gene: 3. The CDR3 sequence is CASSSGLAGGETQYF. CDR3 DNA: TGTGCCAGCAGCTCTGGACTAGCGGGGGGCGAGACCCAGTACTTC.

V usage is TRBV3-1 (or the pseudogene TRBV3-2) and J usage is TRBJ1-5; 10 nucleotides match TRBD1. The CDR3 totals 16 residues. J gave up 1 base and V 4 bases, and 4 bases lay outside the gene matches. Germline-derived CDR1 and CDR2 are LGHDT and YNNKEL (reference sequence). Written as DNA, the CDR3 is TGTGCCAGCAGCCTGACAGGGGGCACGAGCAATCAGCCCCAGCATTTT. Its translation is CASSLTGGTSNQPQHF.

The rearrangement uses TRBV12-3 or TRBV12-4 and TRBJ1-6; D unresolved. Trimming removed 4 bases at V and 8 bases at J, with 6 bases between. This CDR3 region has 12 residues. This CDR3 is CASSWWDSPLHF. CDR3 in DNA: TGTGCCAGCAGTTGGTGGGATTCACCCCTCCACTTT.

J is TRBJ2-5 and V is TRBV11-3; 7 bases match TRBD2. The junction had 14 bases not matched to a gene; V was cut back by 3 bases and J by 7 bases. This CDR3 is 16 amino acids long. The germline V gene encodes CDR1 SGHNT and CDR2 YENEEA. The CDR3 loop is CASSFEIAGLGGTQYF. CDR3 coding DNA: TGTGCCAGCAGCTTCGAGATAGCGGGTCTCGGGGGGACCCAGTACTTC.

This sequence joins TRBV4-2 and TRBJ2-7; 8 bases map to TRBD1. Losses at the gene ends were 3 bases for V and 2 bases for J; bases not matched to a gene: 12. This CDR3 has 17 amino acids. Germline V gene data show CDR1 as LGHNA and CDR2 as YNFKEQ. CDR3 nucleotide sequence: TGTGCCAGCAGCCACGGACAGGGTCTAGCAACTCCCTACGAGCAGTACGTC. It is translated as CASSHGQGLATPYEQYV.